This T cell receptor beta chain came from a study of cytomegalovirus exposure and HLA in healthy donors (dated by TCRdb to 2017 to 2019). As for the study more broadly: An earlier analysis of a few hundred of the donors reported around 280 Gb of sequence data and 117 million unique TCR beta sequences obtained from 150 million to 200 million T cells. Among the roughly 380 genotyped donors, about 85% belonged to the genetic ancestry cluster associated with self-reported Caucasian donors. The study used immunosequencing to profile the T cell repertoires of approximately 650 subjects and linked those repertoires to cytomegalovirus serostatus. The aim of the study was to test whether cataloging public T cell receptors could identify signatures of past pathogen exposure. A later genetic analysis took genome-wide SNP genotypes for about 65% of the 666 donors and used that subset as a discovery cohort. All discovery cohort repertoires had been generated on a single sequencing platform. An earlier analysis of roughly 600 of the donors used high-throughput TCR beta sequencing to judge whether each TCR beta V gene segment behaved as functional or pseudogenic. An early release that covered some 630 HLA-typed donors contained approximately 300 gigabases of sequencing data and about 84 million unique TCR sequences. To predict cytomegalovirus infection status, the study brought together high-throughput TCR immunosequencing, statistical association of individual TCRs with disease status, and machine learning. A separate validation cohort of roughly 110 different subjects was used in addition to the approximately 640-subject first cohort. A later analysis re-examined previously published TCR beta repertoires from 500 to 700 donors and added high-resolution HLA genotyping to investigate patterns of TCR occurrence. Among about 400 genotyped donors of the cohort, an average of around 250,000 unique TCR beta nucleotide sequences was sequenced per donor, of which about 19% were non-productive. The number of donors typed differed by locus, with about 629-630 for A, B, C, DRB1 and DQB1, approximately 500 for DQA1, 600 to 610 for DPA1, and around 450 for DPB1. Both class I and class II loci were covered by HLA typing, at four-digit resolution. Four or five DR-DQ haplotypes were handled as single units for association and clustering because linkage in the cohort was strong. The later analysis used no new phenotypic data to find candidate immune exposures, relying instead on TCR beta sequences and their occurrence across donors. Donor age, sex, ethnicity and CMV serostatus were collected together with the repertoire data.

Details on this clone: Which antigen it targets is not known. Per-base qualities were not stored, and no clone one base away is much larger.

Points the paper makes about the study in general: It was suggested by the authors that the approach could potentially be generalized to other disease states and immunological phenotypes. A later analysis reported that several top co-occurrence clusters appeared linked to parvovirus B19, influenza, CMV and Epstein-Barr virus. A later analysis associated 17,000 or so TCR beta sequences with specific HLA alleles at a false discovery rate of 0.05. A later analysis found that HLA-associated TCR beta chains were more clonally expanded and had lower generation probabilities than equally common non-associated chains. In vitro tests confirmed that a few of the cytomegalovirus-associated TCR beta chains recognize cytomegalovirus antigens. In this cohort, only TCR beta chains were sequenced, and detectable features were limited by the absence of alpha or paired-chain data. Most TCR sequences were seen in very few donors, while some public TCRs were found in many individuals. Correlated functional status among segregating V segments might reflect linkage disequilibrium, but an unknown experimental factor could not be ruled out. The 87-base-pair reads could not distinguish some IMGT-functional V segments, including TRBV6-2 and TRBV6-3, so those segments were excluded. A later analysis found that TCR association rates varied across HLA loci, with DRB1 alleles showing the most associated TCRs and HLA-C alleles the fewest. In an earlier analysis of 450 to 750 of the donors, most TCR beta V segments appeared in productive rearrangements about 90% or about 30% of the time, broadly matching IMGT annotations. The study listed over 150 TCR beta chains as associated with cytomegalovirus. An association between a missense DCLRE1C variant and V-gene and J-gene trimming of TCR beta chains was found in a later genetic analysis and replicated in an independent cohort. Because HLA typing was unavailable for some donors at each locus, only the typed subset was used in association tests. The classifier was reported to diagnose cytomegalovirus status with high specificity and sensitivity in both the original and validation cohorts. When HLA alleles, especially DR and DQ, strongly co-occurred, attributing TCR associations to individual alleles was difficult. A later genetic analysis reported fewer N-insertions in productive TCRs among donors in an Asian-associated ancestry cluster than the roughly 700-donor mean. CMV serostatus was the only immune exposure information available for the cohort. In a later analysis, most CMV-associated TCR beta chains were found to appear HLA-restricted, with HLA associations seemingly driven largely by CMV exposure. The presence/absence analyses assumed that sequencing depth was roughly uniform across donors, and that assumption may not be true. A cluster of highly shared sequence variants was judged likely to be a technical artifact of the sequencing pipeline. Because counts were too low, some 17 rarely observed V segments, including chromosome 9 orphons, were left out of the earlier analysis of roughly 600 of the donors. A further reported finding was that TCR beta sequences accurately predicted the HLA-A and HLA-B alleles for most subjects in the first cohort.

The CDR3 holds 16 amino acids from the cysteine to the phenylalanine. The kept DNA is CDR3 alone, 48 bases in frame from the first base. Compared with germline, V lacks 5 bases and J lacks 7 bases; bases without a gene match: 7. Based on the germline V gene (reference sequence), the CDR1 and CDR2 sequences are SEHNR and FQNEAQ. To prepare the library, the immunoSEQ multiplex PCR assay was applied. A mixture of 60 forward primers for TCR Vbeta segments and 13 reverse primers for TCR Jbeta segments was used in the multiplex PCR. A multiplex PCR assay on genomic DNA amplified the CDR3 region of rearranged TCR beta genes. The Illumina HiSeq System was used to sequence the amplified TCR beta libraries as 87-base-pair reads. The published analysis was carried out like this. A later analysis tallied roughly 76 million unique TCR beta chains across the 700 or so repertoires, and around 10 million of those chains were shared by two or more donors. Raw reads were error-corrected and collapsed into unique sequences by a nearest-neighbor algorithm in which closely related sequences were merged to remove PCR and sequencing errors. To assign V, D and J gene segments, CDR3 sequences were aligned to IMGT reference sequences. For a sequence to be retained, at least a six-nucleotide match to both a V gene segment and a J gene segment was required. A rearrangement was called productive if the CDR3 had no stop codons and remained in frame with V and J, and every other rearrangement was called non-productive. CDR3 was defined according to IMGT convention as the region running from the second conserved V-encoded cysteine to the conserved J-encoded phenylalanine. The earlier analysis of about 610 of the donors excluded sequences that lacked an unambiguous match to a single V gene segment. An earlier analysis of 587 of the donors called V segments functional above 56.7% productive rearrangements and segregating when the between-donor standard deviation exceeded 5%. To diagnose cytomegalovirus status from the catalog of TCR beta chain sequences, a statistical classification framework was built. In a later analysis, V and J genes were assigned by comparing TCR nucleotide sequences against IMGT/GENE-DB human TR gene sequences. A later analysis assigned CDR3 sequences and most-parsimonious VDJ recombination scenarios with the TCRdist pipeline. In a later analysis, each TCR beta chain was defined by its CDR3 amino acid sequence together with its V-gene family, and reads lacking a unique V-gene family were excluded. A later analysis removed 592 highly shared, low-generation-probability nucleotide sequences to deal with suspected cross-contamination and a sequencing artifact. For each public chain, a later analysis derived a clonal expansion index from normalized ranks of inferred template counts within each repertoire. In a later analysis, generation probabilities were computed using a VDJ recombination model fitted to out-of-frame rearrangements, and the results were checked against IGoR. Hypergeometric tests were used in a later analysis to score TCR-TCR, TCR-HLA and TCR-CMV co-occurrence, with a repertoire-size bias correction applied to the TCR pairs. To estimate false discovery rates, a later analysis permuted the HLA or CMV assignments 20 times. In a later analysis, co-occurring TCRs were grouped using DBSCAN, and TCRdist sequence similarity was added for clustering within HLA-allele-positive subsets. For co-occurrence clustering, repertoires with fewer than 30,000 or more than 120,000 public chains were excluded, along with roughly five repertoires with anomalous nucleotide sharing. The table was pulled from immuneACCESS by TCRdb, which kept in-frame rearrangements only. Such tables lose some clones; where checked, under half of the loss comes from unresolved V genes, and the rest has no known cause. V, J and clone size are taken as reported in that table, and D and trimming were inferred from the DNA itself. The table for this sample lists 150,000 to 200,000 clones; 60% to 80% of them were counted only once. The ten top clones hold around 0.97% of the sample.

In total, fewer than 750 healthy bone marrow donors made up the cohort. At the time of sampling, every cohort member was nominally healthy, though immune exposures that went unrecorded were likely present. The donor was CMV seropositive and belonged to the group of a few hundred seropositive cohort members. A peripheral blood sample was provided by each donor, and peripheral blood mononuclear cells were used for TCR beta sequencing. The Qiagen DNeasy Blood Extraction Kit was used to extract genomic DNA from the blood cell samples. Recombination linked TRBV7-9 to TRBJ2-1, and TRBD2 matches 14 of the central bases. The receptor was derived from a woman in her 50s in good health and CMV-seropositive. The sequenced material came from PBMCs. The CDR3 amino acid sequence is: CASSPSGTSGRNEQFF. The DNA sequence is TGTGCCAGCAGCCCCTCCGGGACTAGCGGGAGAAATGAGCAGTTCTTC.